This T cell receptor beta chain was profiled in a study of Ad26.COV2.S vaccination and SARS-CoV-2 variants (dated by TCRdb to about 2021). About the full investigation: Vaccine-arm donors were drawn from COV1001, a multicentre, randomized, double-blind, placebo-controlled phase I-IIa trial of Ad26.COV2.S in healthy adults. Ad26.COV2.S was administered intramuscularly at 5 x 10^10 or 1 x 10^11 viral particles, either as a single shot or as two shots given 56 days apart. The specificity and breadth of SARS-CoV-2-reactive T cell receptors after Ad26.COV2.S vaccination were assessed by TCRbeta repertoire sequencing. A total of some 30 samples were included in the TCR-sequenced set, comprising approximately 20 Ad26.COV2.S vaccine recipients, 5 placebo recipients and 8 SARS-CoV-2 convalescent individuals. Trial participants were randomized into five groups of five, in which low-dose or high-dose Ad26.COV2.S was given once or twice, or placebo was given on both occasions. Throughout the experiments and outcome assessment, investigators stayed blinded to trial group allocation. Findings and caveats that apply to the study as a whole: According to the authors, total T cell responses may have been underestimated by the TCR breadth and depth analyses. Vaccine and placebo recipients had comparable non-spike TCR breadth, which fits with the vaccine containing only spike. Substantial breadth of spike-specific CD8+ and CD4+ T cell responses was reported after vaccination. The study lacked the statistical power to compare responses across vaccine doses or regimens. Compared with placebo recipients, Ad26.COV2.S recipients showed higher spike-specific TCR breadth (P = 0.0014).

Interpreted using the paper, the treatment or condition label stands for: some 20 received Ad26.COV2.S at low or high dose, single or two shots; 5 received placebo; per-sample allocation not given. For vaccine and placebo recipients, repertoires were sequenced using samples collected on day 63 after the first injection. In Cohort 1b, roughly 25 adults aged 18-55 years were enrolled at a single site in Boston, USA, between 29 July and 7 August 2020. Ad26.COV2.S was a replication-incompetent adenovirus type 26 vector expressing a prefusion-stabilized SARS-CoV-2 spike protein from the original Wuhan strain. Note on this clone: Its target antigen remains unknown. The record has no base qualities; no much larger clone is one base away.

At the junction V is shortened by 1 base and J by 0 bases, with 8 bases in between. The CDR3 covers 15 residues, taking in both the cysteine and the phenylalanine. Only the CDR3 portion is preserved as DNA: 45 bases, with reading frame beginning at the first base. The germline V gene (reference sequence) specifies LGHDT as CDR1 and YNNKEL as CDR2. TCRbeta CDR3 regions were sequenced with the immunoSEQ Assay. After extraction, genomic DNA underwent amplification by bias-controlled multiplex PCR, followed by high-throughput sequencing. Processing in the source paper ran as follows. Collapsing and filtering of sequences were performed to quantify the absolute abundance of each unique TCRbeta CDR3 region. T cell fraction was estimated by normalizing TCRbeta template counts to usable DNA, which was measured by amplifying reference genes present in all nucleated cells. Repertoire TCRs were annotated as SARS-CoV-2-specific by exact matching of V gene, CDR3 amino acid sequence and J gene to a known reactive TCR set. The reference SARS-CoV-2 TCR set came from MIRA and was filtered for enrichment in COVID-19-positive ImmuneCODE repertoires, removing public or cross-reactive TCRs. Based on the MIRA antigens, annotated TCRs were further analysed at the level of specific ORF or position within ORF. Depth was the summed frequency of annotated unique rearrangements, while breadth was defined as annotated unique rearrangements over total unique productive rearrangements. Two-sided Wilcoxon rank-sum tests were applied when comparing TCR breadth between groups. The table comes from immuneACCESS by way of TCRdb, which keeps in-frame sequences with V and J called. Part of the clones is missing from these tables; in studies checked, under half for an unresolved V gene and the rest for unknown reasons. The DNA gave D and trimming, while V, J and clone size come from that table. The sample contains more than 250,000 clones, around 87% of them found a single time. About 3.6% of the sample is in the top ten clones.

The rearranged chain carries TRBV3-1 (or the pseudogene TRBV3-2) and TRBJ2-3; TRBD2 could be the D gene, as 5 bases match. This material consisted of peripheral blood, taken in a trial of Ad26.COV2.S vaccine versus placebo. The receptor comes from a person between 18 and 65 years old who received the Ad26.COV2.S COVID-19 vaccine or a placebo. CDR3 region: CASSQVPGSTDTQYF. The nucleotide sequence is TGTGCCAGCAGCCAAGTACCGGGAAGCACAGATACGCAGTATTTT.